The rows below give T cell receptor beta chains drawn from one sample of a study of cytomegalovirus exposure and HLA in healthy donors. Sequencing used immunoSEQ multiplex PCR; TCRdb keeps in-frame clones, though not all of them. Among around 100,000 clones listed, 74% were seen once. Material: PBMCs. The receptors here all came from a man between 45 and 60 years old in good health and CMV-seropositive. Each CDR3 is given with its conserved first and last residue. The D gene is left open where the match is weak. Rows give clone size only sometimes, using once, few, many, or a class for an expanded clone.

CDR3	DNA	D	size	length	V	J
CASSSQGSYGYTF	TGCGCCAGCAGCTCACAGGGGAGCTATGGCTACACCTTC	TRBD1	NA	13	TRBV4-1	TRBJ1-2
CASSQERGGGNTIYF	TGTGCCAGCAGCCAAGAGAGGGGAGGTGGAAACACCATATATTTT	NA	NA	15	TRBV14	TRBJ1-3
CASMGTGGWNEQFF	TGTGCCAGCATGGGGACAGGGGGCTGGAATGAGCAGTTCTTC	TRBD1	NA	14	TRBV28	TRBJ2-1
CASSMTTGMNTEAFF	TGTGCCAGCAGCATGACGACAGGGATGAACACTGAAGCTTTCTTT	TRBD1	NA	15	TRBV9	TRBJ1-1
CASGPRVWDTQYF	TGTGCTAGTGGTCCCCGGGTTTGGGATACGCAGTATTTT	NA	few	13	TRBV12-5	TRBJ2-3
CASSGTRTYDSPLHF	TGTGCCAGCAGTGGAACCAGGACTTACGATTCACCCCTCCACTTT	NA	few	15	TRBV6-1	TRBJ1-6
CASSHRGGYTF	TGTGCCAGCAGTCACCGGGGTGGCTACACCTTC	NA	NA	11	TRBV6-5	TRBJ1-2
CASSPSGGSNEQYF	TGTGCCAGCTCACCTTCAGGCGGGAGCAACGAGCAGTACTTC	TRBD2	NA	14	TRBV18	TRBJ2-7
CAISEPTSGRLTNIQYF	TGTGCCATCAGTGAGCCTACTAGCGGGAGGTTAACAAACATTCAGTACTTC	TRBD2	NA	17	TRBV10-3	TRBJ2-4
CASGLVAGVPSYNSPLHF	TGTGCTAGTGGTTTGGTAGCCGGGGTGCCCTCCTATAATTCACCCCTCCACTTT	NA	NA	18	TRBV12-5	TRBJ1-6
CASSYTRQNEQFF	TGCGCCAGCAGCTACACTCGACAGAATGAGCAGTTCTTC	NA	NA	13	TRBV5-1	TRBJ2-1
CASSVRTGAFNEKLFF	TGTGCCAGCAGTGTCAGGACAGGGGCTTTTAATGAAAAACTGTTTTTT	TRBD1	NA	16	TRBV2	TRBJ1-4
CASSPGASSYNEQFF	TGTGCCAGCAGCCCGGGAGCAAGCTCCTACAATGAGCAGTTCTTC	NA	NA	15	TRBV9	TRBJ2-1
CASSAGRVSTDTQYF	TGTGCCAGCAGTGCCGGGCGGGTGTCGACAGATACGCAGTATTTT	NA	once	15	TRBV9	TRBJ2-3
CASSLTGGSGTEAFF	TGCGCCAGCAGCTTGACAGGGGGCTCGGGCACTGAAGCTTTCTTT	TRBD1	NA	15	TRBV5-1	TRBJ1-1
CASSLGQGPVLGAFF	TGCGCCAGCAGCTTGGGACAGGGCCCTGTGCTTGGGGCTTTCTTT	TRBD1	few	15	TRBV5-1	TRBJ1-1
CASSPDRNSYEQYF	TGTGCCAGCAGTCCGGACAGAAACTCCTACGAGCAGTACTTC	NA	NA	14	TRBV6-5	TRBJ2-7
CASSIGRSTYEQYF	TGTGCCAGCAGTATTGGCCGTTCCACCTACGAGCAGTACTTC	NA	NA	14	TRBV27	TRBJ2-7
CASSQPLPGAGANVLTF	TGCGCCAGCAGCCAGCCTCTTCCAGGGGCTGGGGCCAACGTCCTGACTTTC	NA	NA	17	TRBV4-1	TRBJ2-6
CASSYVGGLNIQYF	TGTGCCAGCAGTTACGTTGGAGGCTTGAACATTCAGTACTTC	NA	NA	14	TRBV6-5	TRBJ2-4
CASSDGGNADTQYF	TGTGCCAGCAGTGACGGCGGGAACGCAGATACGCAGTATTTT	NA	NA	14	TRBV2	TRBJ2-3
CASSLGLGTLNTEAFF	TGTGCCAGCAGCTTGGGGCTAGGCACCTTGAACACTGAAGCTTTCTTT	NA	few	16	TRBV5-8	TRBJ1-1
CASSPQGWQVFTEAFF	TGTGCCAGCAGCCCACAGGGTTGGCAGGTCTTCACTGAAGCTTTCTTT	NA	NA	16	TRBV5-4	TRBJ1-1